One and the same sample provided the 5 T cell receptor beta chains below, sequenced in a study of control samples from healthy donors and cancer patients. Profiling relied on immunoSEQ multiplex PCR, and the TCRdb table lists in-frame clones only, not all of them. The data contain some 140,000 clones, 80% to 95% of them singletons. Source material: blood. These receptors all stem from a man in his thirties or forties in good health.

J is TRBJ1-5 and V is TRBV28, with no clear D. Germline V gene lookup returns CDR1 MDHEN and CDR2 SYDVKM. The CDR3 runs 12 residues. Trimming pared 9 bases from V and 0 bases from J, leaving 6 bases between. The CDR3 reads CASHLSNQPQHF. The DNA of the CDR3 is TGTGCCAGTCACCTTAGCAATCAGCCCCAGCATTTT.

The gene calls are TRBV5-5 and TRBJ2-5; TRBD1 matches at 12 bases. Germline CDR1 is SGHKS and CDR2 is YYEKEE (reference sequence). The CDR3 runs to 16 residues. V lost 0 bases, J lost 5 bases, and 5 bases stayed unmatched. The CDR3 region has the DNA TGTGCCAGCAGCTTGGGGGGACAGGGGGCTTGGGAGACCCAGTACTTC. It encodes CASSLGGQGAWETQYF. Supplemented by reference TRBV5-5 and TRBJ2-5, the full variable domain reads DAGVTQSPTHLIKTRGQQVTLRCSPISGHKSVSWYQQVLGQGPQFIFQYYEKEERGRGNFPDRFSARQFPNYSSELNVNALLLGDSALYLCASSLGGQGAWETQYFGPGTRLLVL.

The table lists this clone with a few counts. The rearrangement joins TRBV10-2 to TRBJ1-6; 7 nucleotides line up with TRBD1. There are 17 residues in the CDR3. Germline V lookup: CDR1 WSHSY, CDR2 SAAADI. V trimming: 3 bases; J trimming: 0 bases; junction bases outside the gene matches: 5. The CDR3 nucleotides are TGCGCCAGCAGTGAACTATCAGGGGGCTCCTATAATTCACCCCTCCACTTT. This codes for CASSELSGGSYNSPLHF.

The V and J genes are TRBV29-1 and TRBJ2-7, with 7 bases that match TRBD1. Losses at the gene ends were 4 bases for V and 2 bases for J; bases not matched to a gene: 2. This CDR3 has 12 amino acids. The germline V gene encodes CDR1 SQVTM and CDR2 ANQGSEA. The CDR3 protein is CSVGGGAYEQYF. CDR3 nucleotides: TGCAGCGTTGGAGGGGGCGCCTACGAGCAGTACTTC.

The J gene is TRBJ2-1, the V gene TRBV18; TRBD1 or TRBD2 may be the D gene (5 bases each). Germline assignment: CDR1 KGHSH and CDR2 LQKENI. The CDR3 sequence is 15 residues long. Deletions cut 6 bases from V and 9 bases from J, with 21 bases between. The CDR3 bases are TGTGCCAGCTCTCTCCGGGACGCGGGTTTGAGTGAGCAGTTCTTC. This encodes CASSLRDAGLSEQFF.